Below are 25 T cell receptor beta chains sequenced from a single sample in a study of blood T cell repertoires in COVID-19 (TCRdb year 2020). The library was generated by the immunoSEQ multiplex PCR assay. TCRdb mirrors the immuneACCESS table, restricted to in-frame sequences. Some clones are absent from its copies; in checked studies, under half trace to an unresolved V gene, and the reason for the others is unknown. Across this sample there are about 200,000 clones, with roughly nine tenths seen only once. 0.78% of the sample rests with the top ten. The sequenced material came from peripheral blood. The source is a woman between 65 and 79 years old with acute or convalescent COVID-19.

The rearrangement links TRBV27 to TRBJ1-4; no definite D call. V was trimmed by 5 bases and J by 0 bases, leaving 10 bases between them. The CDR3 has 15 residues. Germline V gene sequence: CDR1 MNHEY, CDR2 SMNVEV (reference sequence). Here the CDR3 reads CASSNRAATNEKLFF. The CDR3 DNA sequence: TGTGCCAGCAGTAACAGAGCTGCAACTAATGAAAAACTGTTTTTT.

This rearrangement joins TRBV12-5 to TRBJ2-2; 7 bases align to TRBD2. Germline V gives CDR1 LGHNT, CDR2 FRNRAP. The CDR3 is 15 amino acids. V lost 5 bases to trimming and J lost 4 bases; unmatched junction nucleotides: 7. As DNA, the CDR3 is TGTGCTAGTGGTCCCGGCTCGGGAGGCACCGGGGAGCTGTTTTTT. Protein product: CASGPGSGGTGELFF.

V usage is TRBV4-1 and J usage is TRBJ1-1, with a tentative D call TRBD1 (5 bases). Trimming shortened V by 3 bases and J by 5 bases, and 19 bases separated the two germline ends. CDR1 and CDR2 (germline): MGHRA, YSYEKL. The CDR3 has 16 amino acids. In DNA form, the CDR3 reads TGCGCCAGCAGCCAGACCACATTTGGCGGGGGGACTGAAGCTTTCTTT. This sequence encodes CASSQTTFGGGTEAFF.

The CDR3 DNA follows: TGCAGCGTTGAAGGTCGGGTAGCAGCAACTGAAGCTTTCTTT. Amino acids: CSVEGRVAATEAFF. The rearrangement uses TRBV29-1 and TRBJ1-1; D is undetermined. Germline assignment: CDR1 SQVTM and CDR2 ANQGSEA. V was cut by 1 base and J by 5 bases, with 14 bases left in between. The CDR3 has 14 amino acids.

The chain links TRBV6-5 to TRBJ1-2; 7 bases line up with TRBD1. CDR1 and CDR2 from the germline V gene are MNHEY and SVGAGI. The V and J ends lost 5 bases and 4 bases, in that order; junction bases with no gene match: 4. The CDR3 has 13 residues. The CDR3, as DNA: TGTGCCAGCAGTCCCGGACAGGTCTATGGCTACACCTTC. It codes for CASSPGQVYGYTF.

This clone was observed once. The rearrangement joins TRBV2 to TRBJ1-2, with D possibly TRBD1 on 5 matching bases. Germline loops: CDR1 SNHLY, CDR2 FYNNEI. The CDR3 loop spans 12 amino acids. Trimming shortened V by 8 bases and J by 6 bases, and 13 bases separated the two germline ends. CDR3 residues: CASGSRANGYTF. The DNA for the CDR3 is TGTGCCAGCGGGTCCAGGGCCAATGGCTACACCTTC.

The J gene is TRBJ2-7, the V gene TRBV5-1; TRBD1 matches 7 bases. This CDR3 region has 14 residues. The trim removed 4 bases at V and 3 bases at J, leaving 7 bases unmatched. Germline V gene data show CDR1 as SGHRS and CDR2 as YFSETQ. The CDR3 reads CASSPPGQHYEQYF. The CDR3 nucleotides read TGCGCCAGCAGCCCCCCGGGACAGCACTACGAGCAGTACTTC.

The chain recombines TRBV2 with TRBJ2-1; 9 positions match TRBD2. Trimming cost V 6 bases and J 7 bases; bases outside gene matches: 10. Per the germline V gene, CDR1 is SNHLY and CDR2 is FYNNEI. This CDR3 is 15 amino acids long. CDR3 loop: CASSVGNSGRNEQFF. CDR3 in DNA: TGTGCCAGCAGCGTAGGAAATAGCGGGAGAAATGAGCAGTTCTTC.

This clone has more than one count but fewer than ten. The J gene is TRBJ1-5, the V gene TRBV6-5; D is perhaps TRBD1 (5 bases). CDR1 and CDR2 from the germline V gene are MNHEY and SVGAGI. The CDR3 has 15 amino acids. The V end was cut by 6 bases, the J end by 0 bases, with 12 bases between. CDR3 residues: CASRPLDISNQPQHF. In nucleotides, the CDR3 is TGTGCCAGCAGGCCCTTGGACATTAGCAATCAGCCCCAGCATTTT.

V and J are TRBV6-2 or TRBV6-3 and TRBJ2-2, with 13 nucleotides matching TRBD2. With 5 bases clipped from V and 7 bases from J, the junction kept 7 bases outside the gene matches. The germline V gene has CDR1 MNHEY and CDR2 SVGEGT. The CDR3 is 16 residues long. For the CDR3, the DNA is TGTGCCAGCAGTCGGACTAGCGGGAGTCTGGGCGGGGAGCTGTTTTTT. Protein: CASSRTSGSLGGELFF.

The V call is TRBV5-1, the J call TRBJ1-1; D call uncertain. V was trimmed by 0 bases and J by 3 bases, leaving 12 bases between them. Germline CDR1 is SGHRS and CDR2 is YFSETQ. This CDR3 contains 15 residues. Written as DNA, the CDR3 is TGCGCCAGCAGCTTGGTGTCTAGCCGTTACACTGAAGCTTTCTTT. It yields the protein CASSLVSSRYTEAFF.

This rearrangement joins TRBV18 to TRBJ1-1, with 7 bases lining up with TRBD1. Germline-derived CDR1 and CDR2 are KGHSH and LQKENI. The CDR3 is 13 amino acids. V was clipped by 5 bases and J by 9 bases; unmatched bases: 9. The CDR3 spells CASSANTGEKAFF. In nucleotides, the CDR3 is TGTGCCAGCTCAGCTAACACAGGGGAGAAAGCTTTCTTT.

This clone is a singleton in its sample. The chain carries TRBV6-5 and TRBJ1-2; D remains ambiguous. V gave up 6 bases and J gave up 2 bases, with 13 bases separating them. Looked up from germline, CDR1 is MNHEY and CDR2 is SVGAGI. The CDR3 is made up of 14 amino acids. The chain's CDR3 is CASSRSRGNYGYTF. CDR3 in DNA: TGTGCCAGCAGCCGGTCAAGAGGAAACTATGGCTACACCTTC.

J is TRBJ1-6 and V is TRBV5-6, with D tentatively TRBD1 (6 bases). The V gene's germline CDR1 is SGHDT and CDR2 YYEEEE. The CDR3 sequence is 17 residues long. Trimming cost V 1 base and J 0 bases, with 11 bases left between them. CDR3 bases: TGTGCCAGCAGCTTGCTCACAGGGAGCTCCTATAATTCACCCCTCCACTTT. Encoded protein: CASSLLTGSSYNSPLHF.

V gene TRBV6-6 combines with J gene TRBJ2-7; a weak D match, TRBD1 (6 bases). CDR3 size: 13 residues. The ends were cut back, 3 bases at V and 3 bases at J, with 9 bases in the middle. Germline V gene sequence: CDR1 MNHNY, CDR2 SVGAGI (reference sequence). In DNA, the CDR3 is TGTGCCAGCAGTTATTTACAGGGCTACGAGCAGTACTTC. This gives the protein CASSYLQGYEQYF.

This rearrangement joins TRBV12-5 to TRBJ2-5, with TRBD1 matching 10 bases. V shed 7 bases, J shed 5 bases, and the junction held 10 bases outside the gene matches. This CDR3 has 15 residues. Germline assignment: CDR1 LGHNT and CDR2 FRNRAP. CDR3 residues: CASARDRGRLETQYF. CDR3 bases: TGTGCTAGTGCCCGAGACAGGGGGCGATTGGAGACCCAGTACTTC.

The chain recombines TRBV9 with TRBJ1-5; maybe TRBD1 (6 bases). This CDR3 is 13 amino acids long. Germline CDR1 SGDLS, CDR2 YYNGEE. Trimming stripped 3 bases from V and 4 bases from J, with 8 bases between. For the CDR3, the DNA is TGTGCCAGCAGCGCCGGGACAAATCAGCCCCAGCATTTT. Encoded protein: CASSAGTNQPQHF.

CDR3 in DNA: TGTGCCAGCAGTCTCGGAATACAGGGTTCCTACACCTTC. Protein product: CASSLGIQGSYTF. The chain employs TRBV12-3 or TRBV12-4 and TRBJ1-2, with a tentative D call TRBD1 (6 bases). This CDR3 contains 13 residues. Between the trimmed V and J ends, which lost 5 bases and 10 bases, there was a span of 17 bases.

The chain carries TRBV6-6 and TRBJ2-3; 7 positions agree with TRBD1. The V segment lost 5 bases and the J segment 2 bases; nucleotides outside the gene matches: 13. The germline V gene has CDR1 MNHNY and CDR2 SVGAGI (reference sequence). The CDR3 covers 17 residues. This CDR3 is CASSPASTGLHTDTQYF. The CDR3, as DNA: TGTGCCAGCAGTCCGGCCTCGACAGGGTTACACACAGATACGCAGTATTTT.

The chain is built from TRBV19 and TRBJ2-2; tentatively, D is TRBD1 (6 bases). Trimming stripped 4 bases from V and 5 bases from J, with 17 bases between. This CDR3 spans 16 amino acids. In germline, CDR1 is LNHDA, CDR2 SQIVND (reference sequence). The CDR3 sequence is CASSKTLGGRTGELFF. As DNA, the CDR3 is TGTGCCAGTAGTAAGACGTTAGGGGGTCGGACCGGGGAGCTGTTTTTT.

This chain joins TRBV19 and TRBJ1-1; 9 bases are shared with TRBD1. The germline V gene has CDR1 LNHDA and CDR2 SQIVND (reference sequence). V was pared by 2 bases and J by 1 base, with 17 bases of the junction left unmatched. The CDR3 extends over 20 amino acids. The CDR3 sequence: CASSIPGKYRGLPRNTEAFF. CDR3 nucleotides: TGTGCCAGTAGTATACCCGGAAAGTACAGGGGGCTTCCTCGGAACACTGAAGCTTTCTTT.

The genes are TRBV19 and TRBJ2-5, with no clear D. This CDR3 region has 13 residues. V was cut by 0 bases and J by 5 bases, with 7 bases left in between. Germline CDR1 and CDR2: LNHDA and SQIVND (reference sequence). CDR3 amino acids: CASSIDRWETQYF. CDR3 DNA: TGTGCCAGTAGTATAGATCGGTGGGAGACCCAGTACTTC.

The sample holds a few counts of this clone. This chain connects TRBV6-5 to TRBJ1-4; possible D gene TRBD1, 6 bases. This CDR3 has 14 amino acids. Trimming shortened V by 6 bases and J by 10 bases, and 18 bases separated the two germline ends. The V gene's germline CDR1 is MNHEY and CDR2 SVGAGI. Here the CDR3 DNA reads TGTGCCAGCAGCCCCACGGACAGCTTGGGAAAACTGTTTTTT. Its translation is CASSPTDSLGKLFF.

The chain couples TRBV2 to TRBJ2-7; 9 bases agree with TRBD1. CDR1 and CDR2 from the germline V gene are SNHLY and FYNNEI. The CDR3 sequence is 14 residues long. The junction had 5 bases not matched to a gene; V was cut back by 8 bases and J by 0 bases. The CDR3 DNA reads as TGTGCCAGCTCGGGACAGGGATACTCCTACGAGCAGTACTTC. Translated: CASSGQGYSYEQYF.

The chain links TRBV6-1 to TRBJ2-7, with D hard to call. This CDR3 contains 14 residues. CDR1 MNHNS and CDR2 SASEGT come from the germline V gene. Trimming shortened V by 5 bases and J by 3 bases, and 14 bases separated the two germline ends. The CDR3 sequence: CASSFGRINYEQYF. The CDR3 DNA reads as TGTGCCAGCAGTTTCGGCAGGATAAACTACGAGCAGTACTTC.